A selection of T cell receptor beta chains follows, all from one sample in a study of blood T cell repertoires in COVID-19. Produced via immunoSEQ multiplex PCR; TCRdb's table is partial and in-frame only. The sample records 330,000 or so clones, over 80% being singletons. The sequenced sample consisted of peripheral blood. The receptor set was obtained from a man between 25 and 39 years old with COVID-19, enrolled during active disease. CDR3s include the opening cysteine and the closing phenylalanine or tryptophan. The D gene is left open where the match is weak. Some rows mark clone size as missing; the rest say once, few, many or name a class of expanded clone.

v_gene	d_gene	abundance	j_gene	CDR3nt	CDR3aa
TRBV18	.	.	TRBJ1-3	TGTGCCAGCTCCCCCTGGGGCCAAGTCCTCTCTGGAAACACCATATATTTT	CASSPWGQVLSGNTIYF
TRBV7-9	TRBD2	.	TRBJ2-7	TGTGCCAGCAGCCCCCGGGGGGATAAGCAGTACTTC	CASSPRGDKQYF
TRBV27	.	few	TRBJ2-7	TGTGCCAGCAGTTTGGAGGGAAGCTCCTACGAGCAGTACTTC	CASSLEGSSYEQYF
TRBV5-4	.	.	TRBJ1-2	TGTGCCAGCAGCTTGGACCAGTATGGCTACACCTTC	CASSLDQYGYTF
TRBV19	.	.	TRBJ1-5	TGTGCCAGTACCCCGGCGCGCCAGGGAAATCAGCCCCAGCATTTT	CASTPARQGNQPQHF
TRBV5-4	TRBD1	.	TRBJ1-3	TGTGCCAGCAGCTTGTTAGGGGACAGCTCTGGAAACACCATATATTTT	CASSLLGDSSGNTIYF
TRBV9	TRBD1	.	TRBJ1-1	TGTGCCAGCAGCGCCAGGGGCAGGGGGCCCGTTAAGAACACTGAAGCTTTCTTT	CASSARGRGPVKNTEAFF
TRBV10-3	.	once	TRBJ2-1	TGTGCCATCAGTGGCCTAGGGGCCAGCTCCTACAATGAGCAGTTCTTC	CAISGLGASSYNEQFF
TRBV30	TRBD1	few	TRBJ1-2	TGTGCCTGGAGTCGGGACAGGGGGGGACATGGCTACACCTTC	CAWSRDRGGHGYTF
TRBV2	.	few	TRBJ1-1	TGTGCCAGCAGGGAGAGGGCCGAAGCTTTCTTT	CASRERAEAFF
TRBV24-1	.	.	TRBJ1-4	TGTGCCACCAGTGATCCGCCCCCGCGGGATGAAAAACTGTTTTTT	CATSDPPPRDEKLFF
TRBV19	TRBD1	.	TRBJ1-6	TGTGCCAGTAAGGGACAGGGAAGGTCACCCCTCCACTTT	CASKGQGRSPLHF
TRBV28	TRBD1	.	TRBJ2-1	TGTGCCAGCAGTCCAGGGGGTGGGTCCTACAATGAGCAGTTCTTC	CASSPGGGSYNEQFF
TRBV27	.	.	TRBJ2-7	TGTGCCAGCAGTTTAACGGGGGACAGCCCCTACGAGCAGTACTTC	CASSLTGDSPYEQYF
TRBV6-6	.	.	TRBJ2-5	TGTGCCAGCAGCCTGATAGAGGCCCAGTACTTC	CASSLIEAQYF
TRBV19	.	.	TRBJ1-1	TGTGCCAGTATCGGGGGGGGGAACACTGAAGCTTTCTTT	CASIGGGNTEAFF
TRBV14	TRBD2	.	TRBJ2-7	TGTGCCAGCAGCCAGGGACTAGTTACTTACGAGCAGTACTTC	CASSQGLVTYEQYF
TRBV5-1	.	.	TRBJ1-1	TGCGCCAGCAGAAGGGAGTCTTGGGAAGCTTTCTTT	CASRRESWEAFF
TRBV4-1	.	.	TRBJ1-5	TGCGCCAGCAGCCAAGAACAGGGAGGGAGCAATCAGCCCCAGCATTTT	CASSQEQGGSNQPQHF
TRBV9	TRBD1	.	TRBJ2-1	TGTGCCAGCAGCGTATATACAGGGGATGAGCAGTTCTTC	CASSVYTGDEQFF
TRBV19	.	.	TRBJ1-1	TGTGCCAGTAGTAGGGGGCCCGAAGCTTTCTTT	CASSRGPEAFF
TRBV5-1	TRBD2	.	TRBJ2-3	TGCGCCAGCAGCTTATTAGCGGGGGAAGATACGCAGTATTTT	CASSLLAGEDTQYF
TRBV6-6	TRBD1	.	TRBJ2-7	TGTGCCAGCAGTACCCGGGACAGGGGTAGGTACGAGCAGTACTTC	CASSTRDRGRYEQYF
TRBV11-3	.	.	TRBJ1-3	TGTGCCAGCAGCTTAACGGGGATGCCTCGCTCTGGAAACACCATATATTTT	CASSLTGMPRSGNTIYF
TRBV4-1	TRBD1	many	TRBJ1-4	TGCGCCAGCAGCCAACGGGACAGGAGTAGAGAAAAACTGTTTTTT	CASSQRDRSREKLFF
TRBV5-1	.	.	TRBJ1-3	TGCGCCAGCAGCTTGAGTTACAGCTCTGGAAACACCATATATTTT	CASSLSYSSGNTIYF
TRBV19	.	.	TRBJ2-7	TGTGCCAGTAGTATGGGTCTAAGCGGAAGGATCTACGAGCAGTACTTC	CASSMGLSGRIYEQYF
TRBV6-5	TRBD1	.	TRBJ2-1	TGTGCCAGCAGTTCCCTTCGGGACAGATCCTACAATGAGCAGTTCTTC	CASSSLRDRSYNEQFF
TRBV5-5	TRBD1	.	TRBJ1-4	TGTGCCAGCAGCTCCCGAGGGGGCTGGGATGAAAAACTGTTTTTT	CASSSRGGWDEKLFF
TRBV24-1	TRBD2	.	TRBJ2-3	TGTGCCACCAGTGATCCACCGGGGGGACCTAGCACAGATACGCAGTATTTT	CATSDPPGGPSTDTQYF
TRBV27	.	.	TRBJ1-2	TGTGCCAGCAGTTTAACTCGGTCGGGAAATGGCTACACCTTC	CASSLTRSGNGYTF
TRBV2	TRBD1	.	TRBJ1-4	TGTGCCAGCAGTGGCGACAGAGGACAGGGGAAAAAACTGTTTTTT	CASSGDRGQGKKLFF
TRBV14	.	many	TRBJ2-5	TGTGCCAGCAGCCCAAACAGGGGAGGTAGAGAGACCCAGTACTTC	CASSPNRGGRETQYF
TRBV28	.	.	TRBJ1-6	TGTGCCGTTTTCGGGGGGGTGAATTATAATTCACCCCTCCACTTT	CAVFGGVNYNSPLHF
TRBV6-5	TRBD2	.	TRBJ2-6	TGTGCCAGCAGTTACTCAGCGGGGCCTGGGGCCAACGTCCTGACTTTC	CASSYSAGPGANVLTF
TRBV24-1	TRBD1	few	TRBJ2-7	TGTGCCACCAGTGACCCACGGGACAGGGGATACGAGCAGTACTTC	CATSDPRDRGYEQYF
TRBV7-9	TRBD1	.	TRBJ2-3	TGTGCCAGCTCCGGGACAGGGGTTTCCACAGATACGCAGTATTTT	CASSGTGVSTDTQYF